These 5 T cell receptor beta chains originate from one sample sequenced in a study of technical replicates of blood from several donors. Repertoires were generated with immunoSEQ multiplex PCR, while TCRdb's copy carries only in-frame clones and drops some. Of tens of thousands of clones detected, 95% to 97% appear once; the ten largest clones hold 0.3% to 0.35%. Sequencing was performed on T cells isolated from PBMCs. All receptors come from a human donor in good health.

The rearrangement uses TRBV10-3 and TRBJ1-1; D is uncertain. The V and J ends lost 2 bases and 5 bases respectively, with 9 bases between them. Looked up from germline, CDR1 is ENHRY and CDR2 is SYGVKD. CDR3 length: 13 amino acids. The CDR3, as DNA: TGTGCCATCAGTGAGGGTAGTAGTACTGAAGCTTTCTTT. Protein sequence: CAISEGSSTEAFF.

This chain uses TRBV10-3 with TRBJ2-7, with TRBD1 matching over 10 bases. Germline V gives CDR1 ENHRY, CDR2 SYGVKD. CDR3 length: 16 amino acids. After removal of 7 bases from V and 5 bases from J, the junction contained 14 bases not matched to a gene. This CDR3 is CAITTNAGQGTDEQYF. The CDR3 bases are TGTGCCATCACGACTAATGCGGGACAGGGGACGGACGAGCAGTACTTC.

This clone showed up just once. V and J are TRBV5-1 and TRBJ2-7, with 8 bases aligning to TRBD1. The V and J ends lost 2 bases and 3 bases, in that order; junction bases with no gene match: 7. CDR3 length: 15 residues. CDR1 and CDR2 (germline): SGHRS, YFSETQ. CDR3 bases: TGCGCCAGCAGCTTCCGGGACAGGAAGATCTACGAGCAGTACTTC. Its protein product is CASSFRDRKIYEQYF.

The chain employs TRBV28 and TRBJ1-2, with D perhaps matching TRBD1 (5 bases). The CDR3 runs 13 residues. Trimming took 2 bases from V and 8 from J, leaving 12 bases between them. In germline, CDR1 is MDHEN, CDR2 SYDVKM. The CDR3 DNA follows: TGTGCCAGCAGTTTAGGAGGGGAGAAGGGCTACACCTTC. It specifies CASSLGGEKGYTF.

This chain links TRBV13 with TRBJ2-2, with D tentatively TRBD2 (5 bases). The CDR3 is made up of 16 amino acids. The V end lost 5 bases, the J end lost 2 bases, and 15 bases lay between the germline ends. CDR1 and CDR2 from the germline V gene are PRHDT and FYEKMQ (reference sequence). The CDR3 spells CASSAEGTLNTGELFF. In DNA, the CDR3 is TGTGCCAGCAGCGCAGAGGGCACTTTAAACACCGGGGAGCTGTTTTTT.